The 23 T cell receptor beta chains below come from one sample, sequenced in a study of a mutant IDH1 vaccine in newly diagnosed glioma. Noted time point: baseline, week 1 (first vaccination visit). Regarding treatment: pre-vaccination baseline after standard-of-care therapy. Sequenced by immunoSEQ multiplex PCR; TCRdb stores in-frame clones only, minus some. Among about 34,000 clones listed, around 80% were seen once. The specimen was peripheral blood mononuclear cells (PBMCs), collected from a glioma patient treated with radiotherapy, temozolomide or both. These TCRs come from a man aged 50 to 60 with glioma. Some clones in this sample may be carry-over from other donors' samples.

CDR3 protein: CASKGQGNNVYEQYF. The CDR3 coding sequence is TGTGCCAGTAAGGGACAGGGAAATAATGTCTACGAGCAGTACTTC. The gene calls are TRBV19 and TRBJ2-7; 9 nucleotides match TRBD1. J gave up 3 bases and V 7 bases, and 10 bases lay outside the gene matches. The CDR3 sequence is 15 residues long. Germline V gene lookup returns CDR1 LNHDA and CDR2 SQIVND (reference sequence).

J is TRBJ2-5 and V is TRBV9; 8 bases line up with TRBD1. The germline V gene encodes CDR1 SGDLS and CDR2 YYNGEE. V gave up 4 bases and J gave up 3 bases; unmatched junction bases: 5. CDR3 length: 14 residues. The CDR3: CASSPTGVEETQYF. The CDR3 nucleotides are TGTGCCAGCAGCCCGACAGGGGTGGAAGAGACCCAGTACTTC.

This clone is a singleton in its sample. The chain combines TRBV5-1 with TRBJ2-2; 7 positions agree with TRBD2. CDR1 and CDR2 (germline): SGHRS, YFSETQ. The J segment lost 3 bases and the V segment lost 1 base, leaving 3 bases of the junction unmatched. The CDR3 length is 15 residues. The CDR3 coding sequence is TGCGCCAGCAGCTTGCCTAGCGGCGACACCGGGGAGCTGTTTTTT. The encoded protein is CASSLPSGDTGELFF. Full variable domain (outside the CDR3, taken from reference TRBV5-1 and TRBJ2-2): KAGVTQTPRYLIKTRGQQVTLSCSPISGHRSVSWYQQTPGQGLQFLFEYFSETQRNKGNFPGRFSGRQFSNSRSEMNVSTLELGDSALYLCASSLPSGDTGELFFGEGSRLTVL.

The chain has TRBV30 and TRBJ2-7, with unresolved D. Trimming left V 4 bases short and J 0 bases short, with 7 bases between. CDR3 size: 12 residues. Germline V gene sequence: CDR1 GTSNPN, CDR2 SVGIG (reference sequence). CDR3 in DNA: TGTGCCTGGATGTCGTTCTCCTACGAGCAGTACTTC. Its protein product is CAWMSFSYEQYF.

This clone was counted between two and nine times. The V call is TRBV30, the J call TRBJ1-1; D may be TRBD1 (5 bases). Germline CDR1 reads GTSNPN; CDR2 reads SVGIG (reference sequence). The CDR3 contains 12 residues. V was cut by 5 bases and J by 4 bases, with 11 bases left in between. The CDR3 here is CAWGPGSTEAFF. The DNA of the CDR3 is TGTGCCTGGGGGCCAGGGAGCACTGAAGCTTTCTTT. Full variable domain (rest looked up from reference TRBV30 and TRBJ1-1): SQTIHQWPATLVQPVGSPLSLECTVEGTSNPNLYWYRQAAGRGLQLLFYSVGIGQISSEVPQNLSASRPQDRQFILSSKKLLLSDSGFYLCAWGPGSTEAFFGQGTRLTVV.

This clone was counted between two and nine times. This chain uses TRBV4-1 with TRBJ1-1; no firm D call. The germline V gene encodes CDR1 MGHRA and CDR2 YSYEKL. V gave up 1 base and J gave up 8 bases, with 8 bases separating them. This CDR3 contains 12 residues. The CDR3 DNA is TGCGCCAGCAGCCAAGGTCCGGCCGAAGCTTTCTTT. It encodes CASSQGPAEAFF.

CDR3 nucleotide sequence: TGTGCCAGCAGCAAGGCTAGCGGGGGGTCATACACCGGGGAGCTGTTTTTT. It specifies CASSKASGGSYTGELFF. The chain is built from TRBV11-3 and TRBJ2-2, with 11 bases fitting TRBD2. Germline CDR1 reads SGHNT; CDR2 reads YENEEA. The CDR3 is 17 residues long. V dropped 5 bases and J dropped 3; count of bases not matched to a gene: 8.

The chain joins TRBV14 to TRBJ2-7; perhaps TRBD1 as D (8 bases). CDR3 length equals 14 residues. V lost 4 bases, J lost 5 bases, and 15 bases lay in between. Germline CDR1 SGHDN, CDR2 FVKESK. CDR3: CASSPLTGGDEQYF. CDR3 DNA sequence: TGTGCCAGCAGCCCTCTAACAGGGGGGGACGAGCAGTACTTC.

The rearrangement joins TRBV27 to TRBJ1-1, with TRBD1 as a possible D gene (5 bases). From germline, CDR1 is MNHEY and CDR2 SMNVEV (reference sequence). The CDR3 contains 15 residues. V lost 0 bases, J lost 11 bases, and 19 bases lay in between. The CDR3 DNA reads TGTGCCAGCAGTTTATCGATTCAGGCGCAGGGCGAGGCTTTCTTT. It codes for CASSLSIQAQGEAFF.

CDR3 protein: CASSHSGSIDEQFF. The CDR3 coding sequence is TGTGCCAGCTCCCATAGCGGGAGCATCGATGAGCAGTTCTTC. The rearrangement uses TRBV6-1 and TRBJ2-1; 9 nucleotides line up with TRBD2. Germline CDR1 is MNHNS and CDR2 is SASEGT. V lost 8 bases, J lost 8 bases, and 10 bases stayed unmatched. This CDR3 is built from 14 residues.

In its sample, this clone was seen once. This CDR3 reads CASSLSQDAWNEQFF. The CDR3 DNA reads as TGTGCCAGCAGCTTATCCCAGGATGCTTGGAATGAGCAGTTCTTC. The gene calls are TRBV7-9 and TRBJ2-1; D unresolved. CDR1 is SEHNR, CDR2 FQNEAQ, per germline (reference sequence). The CDR3 extends over 15 amino acids. V was shortened by 2 bases and J by 7 bases, with 15 bases between the two germline ends.

The chain couples TRBV30 to TRBJ1-5; no clear D. This CDR3 is built from 14 residues. CDR1 is GTSNPN and CDR2 is SVGIG in the germline V gene (reference sequence). The V and J ends lost 0 bases and 3 bases respectively, with 9 bases between them. Written as DNA, the CDR3 is TGTGCCTGGAGTGTCAAGCGGGACAATCAGCCCCAGCATTTT. Protein sequence: CAWSVKRDNQPQHF.

The chain joins TRBV6-6 to TRBJ1-3; D not certain. The CDR3 length is 16 residues. Germline values: CDR1 MNHNY, CDR2 SVGAGI (reference sequence). V gave up 2 bases and J gave up 7 bases, with 18 bases separating them. The CDR3 region is CASSYSAGRQTNTIYF. In DNA, the CDR3 is TGTGCCAGCAGTTACAGTGCCGGGCGCCAAACCAACACCATATATTTT.

The V call is TRBV27, the J call TRBJ1-2; D gene ambiguous. The CDR3 extends over 13 amino acids. The germline gives CDR1 MNHEY, CDR2 SMNVEV (reference sequence). Trimming removed 6 bases at V and 0 bases at J, with 8 bases between. The CDR3 reads CASRGAANYGYTF. CDR3 in DNA: TGTGCCAGCAGAGGAGCGGCTAACTATGGCTACACCTTC.

The chain recombines TRBV19 with TRBJ1-3; D ambiguous. Trimming pared 3 bases from V and 0 bases from J, leaving 9 bases between. The V gene's germline CDR1 is LNHDA and CDR2 SQIVND (reference sequence). This CDR3 spans 15 amino acids. This chain's CDR3 is CASSIGRISGNTIYF. CDR3 bases: TGTGCCAGTAGTATCGGGAGAATCTCTGGAAACACCATATATTTT. Based on the CDR3 plus reference TRBV19 and TRBJ1-3, the full variable domain is DGGITQSPKYLFRKEGQNVTLSCEQNLNHDAMYWYRQDPGQGLRLIYYSQIVNDFQKGDIAEGYSVSREKKESFPLTVTSAQKNPTAFYLCASSIGRISGNTIYFGEGSWLTVV.

This clone came up once. The J gene is TRBJ2-1, the V gene TRBV4-2; 8 bases map to TRBD2. The V gene's germline CDR1 is LGHNA and CDR2 YNFKEQ. Losses at the gene ends were 0 bases for V and 5 bases for J; bases not matched to a gene: 6. This CDR3 has 16 amino acids. CDR3 sequence: CASSQDGGGQDNEQFF. The CDR3, as DNA: TGTGCCAGCAGCCAAGATGGCGGGGGGCAGGACAATGAGCAGTTCTTC.

V and J are TRBV6-4 and TRBJ1-4; D possibly corresponds to TRBD1 (5 bases). CDR1 is MRHNA, CDR2 SNTAGT, per germline. CDR3 length: 13 residues. V dropped 6 bases and J dropped 5 bases, with 10 bases sitting between them. CDR3 nucleotides: TGTGCCAGCAGCGAGAACAGGAATGAAAAACTGTTTTTT. This codes for CASSENRNEKLFF.

The chain has TRBV2 and TRBJ1-1; TRBD1 matches 7 bases. Germline CDR1 reads SNHLY; CDR2 reads FYNNEI. The CDR3 contains 12 residues. J gave up 4 bases and V 5 bases, and 1 base lay outside the gene matches. In DNA, the CDR3 is TGTGCCAGCAGTTCAGGGGGCACTGAAGCTTTCTTT. This translates into CASSSGGTEAFF.

The chain is built from TRBV13 and TRBJ2-7; a weak D match, TRBD2 (7 bases). The V and J ends lost 0 bases and 1 base respectively, with 13 bases between them. The germline V gene has CDR1 PRHDT and CDR2 FYEKMQ (reference sequence). CDR3 length equals 16 residues. CDR3 region: CASSLGIGGQSYEQYF. The CDR3, as DNA: TGTGCCAGCAGCTTAGGCATCGGGGGGCAGTCCTACGAGCAGTACTTC.

The chain recombines TRBV15 with TRBJ2-7; D is possibly TRBD1 (7 bases). Germline lookup yields CDR1 LNHNV and CDR2 YYDKDF (reference sequence). The CDR3 runs to 15 residues. Trimming took 3 bases from V and 3 from J, leaving 15 bases between them. As DNA, the CDR3 is TGTGCCACCAGCAGGGGGAGGACAGGCTTCTACGAGCAGTACTTC. Protein product: CATSRGRTGFYEQYF.

The chain couples TRBV7-9 to TRBJ2-1, with TRBD2 identical over 12 bases. The CDR3 contains 18 residues. Germline values: CDR1 SEHNR, CDR2 FQNEAQ (reference sequence). After removal of 2 bases from V and 8 bases from J, the junction contained 13 bases not matched to a gene. As DNA, the CDR3 is TGTGCCAGCAGCTTAACTAGCGGGAGGCTCTTGAGGAGGGATGAGCAGTTCTTC. Its protein product is CASSLTSGRLLRRDEQFF.

The chain combines TRBV10-3 with TRBJ1-1; 9 nucleotides agree with TRBD1. The V segment lost 0 bases and the J segment 8 bases; nucleotides outside the gene matches: 7. Germline lookup yields CDR1 ENHRY and CDR2 SYGVKD. CDR3 length: 15 amino acids. CDR3 in amino acids: CAISESGTGRGEAFF. DNA for the CDR3: TGTGCCATCAGTGAGTCGGGGACAGGGAGAGGAGAAGCTTTCTTT.

This chain connects TRBV7-8 to TRBJ1-1; perhaps TRBD1 as D (5 bases). With 5 bases removed from V and 3 bases from J, the gap between germline ends came to 10 bases. The V gene's germline CDR1 is SGHVS and CDR2 FQNEAQ. This CDR3 spans 13 amino acids. CDR3 amino acids: CASSRGVDTEAFF. The DNA of the CDR3 is TGTGCCAGCAGCCGGGGGGTGGACACTGAAGCTTTCTTT. Based on the CDR3 plus reference TRBV7-8 and TRBJ1-1, the full variable domain is GAGVSQSPRYKVAKRGQDVALRCDPISGHVSLFWYQQALGQGPEFLTYFQNEAQLDKSGLPSDRFFAERPEGSVSTLKIQRTQQEDSAVYLCASSRGVDTEAFFGQGTRLTVV.